This record covers a single T cell receptor (beta chain). This sample was taken from a study of control samples from healthy donors and cancer patients. Profiled with immunoSEQ multiplex PCR; TCRdb holds only in-frame clones, not every one. The data contain 100,000 to 150,000 clones, 85% to 95% of them singletons. The ends lost 8 bases at V and 4 bases at J; junction bases unmatched: 10. The CDR3 length is 15 residues. CDR1 and CDR2 (germline): SNHLY, FYNNEI. The chain links TRBV2 to TRBJ2-1, with 8 positions matching TRBD2. The TCR sequence derives from a man older than 75 with head and neck cancer. Sequencing used PBMCs. CDR3 sequence: CASGRDLAGYNEQFF. The CDR3 nucleotides are TGTGCCAGCGGCCGGGACTTAGCGGGGTACAATGAGCAGTTCTTC.